This TCR beta chain was observed in a study of technical replicates of blood from a few donors. The length of the CDR3 is 18 residues. Trimming took 0 bases from V and 7 from J; bases not matched to a gene: 15. Germline CDR1 reads MNHNS; CDR2 reads SASEGT. TCRdb keeps only in-frame clones here, not all; method: immunoSEQ multiplex PCR. The data contain under 75,000 clones, just under 95% of them seen just once; the ten biggest clones take up under 0.5%. The source is a human donor in good health. The sequenced sample was T cells isolated from PBMCs. The V gene is TRBV6-1, the J gene TRBJ2-1; 7 bases match TRBD1. CDR3 sequence reads: CASSEAEDEGAWQNEQFF. The CDR3, as DNA: TGTGCCAGCAGTGAAGCGGAGGACGAGGGGGCCTGGCAGAATGAGCAGTTCTTC.